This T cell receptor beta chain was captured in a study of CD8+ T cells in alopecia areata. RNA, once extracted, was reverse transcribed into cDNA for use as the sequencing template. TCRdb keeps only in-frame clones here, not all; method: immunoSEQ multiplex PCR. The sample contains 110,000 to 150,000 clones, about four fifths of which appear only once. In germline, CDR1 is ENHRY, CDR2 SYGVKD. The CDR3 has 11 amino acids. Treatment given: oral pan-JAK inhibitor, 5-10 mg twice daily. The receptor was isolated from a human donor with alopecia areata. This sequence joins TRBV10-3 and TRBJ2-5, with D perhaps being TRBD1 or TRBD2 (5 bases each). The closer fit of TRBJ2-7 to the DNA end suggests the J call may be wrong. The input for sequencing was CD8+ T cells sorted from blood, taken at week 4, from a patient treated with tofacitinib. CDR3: CAIGGSYEQYF. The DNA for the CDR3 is TGTGCCATCGGGGGCTCCTACGAGCAGTACTTC.